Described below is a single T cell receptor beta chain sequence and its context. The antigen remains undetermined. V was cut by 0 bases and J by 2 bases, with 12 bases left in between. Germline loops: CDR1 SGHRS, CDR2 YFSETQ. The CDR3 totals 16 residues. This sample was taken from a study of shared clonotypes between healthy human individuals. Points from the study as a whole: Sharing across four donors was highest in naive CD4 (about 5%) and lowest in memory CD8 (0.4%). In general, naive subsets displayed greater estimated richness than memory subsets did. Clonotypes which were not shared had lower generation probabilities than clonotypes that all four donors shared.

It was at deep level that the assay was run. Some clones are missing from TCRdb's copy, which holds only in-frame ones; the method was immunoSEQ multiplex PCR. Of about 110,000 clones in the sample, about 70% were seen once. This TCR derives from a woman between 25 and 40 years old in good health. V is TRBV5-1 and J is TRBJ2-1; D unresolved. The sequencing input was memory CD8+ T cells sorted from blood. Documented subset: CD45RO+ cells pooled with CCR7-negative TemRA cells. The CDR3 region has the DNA TGCGCCAGCAGCTTGGCCGCGCGAGCCGCCTACAATGAGCAGTTCTTC. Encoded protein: CASSLAARAAYNEQFF.